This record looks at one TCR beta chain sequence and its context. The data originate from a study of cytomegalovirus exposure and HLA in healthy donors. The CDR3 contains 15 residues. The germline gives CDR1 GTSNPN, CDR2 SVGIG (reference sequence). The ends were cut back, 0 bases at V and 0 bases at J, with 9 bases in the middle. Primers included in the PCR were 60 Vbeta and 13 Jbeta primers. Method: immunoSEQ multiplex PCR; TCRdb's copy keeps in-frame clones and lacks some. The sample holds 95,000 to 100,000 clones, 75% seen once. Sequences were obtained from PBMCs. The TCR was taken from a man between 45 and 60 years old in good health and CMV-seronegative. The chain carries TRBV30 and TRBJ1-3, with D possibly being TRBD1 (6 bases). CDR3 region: CAWSVKDSSGNTIYF. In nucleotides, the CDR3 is TGTGCCTGGAGTGTAAAGGACAGCTCTGGAAACACCATATATTTT.